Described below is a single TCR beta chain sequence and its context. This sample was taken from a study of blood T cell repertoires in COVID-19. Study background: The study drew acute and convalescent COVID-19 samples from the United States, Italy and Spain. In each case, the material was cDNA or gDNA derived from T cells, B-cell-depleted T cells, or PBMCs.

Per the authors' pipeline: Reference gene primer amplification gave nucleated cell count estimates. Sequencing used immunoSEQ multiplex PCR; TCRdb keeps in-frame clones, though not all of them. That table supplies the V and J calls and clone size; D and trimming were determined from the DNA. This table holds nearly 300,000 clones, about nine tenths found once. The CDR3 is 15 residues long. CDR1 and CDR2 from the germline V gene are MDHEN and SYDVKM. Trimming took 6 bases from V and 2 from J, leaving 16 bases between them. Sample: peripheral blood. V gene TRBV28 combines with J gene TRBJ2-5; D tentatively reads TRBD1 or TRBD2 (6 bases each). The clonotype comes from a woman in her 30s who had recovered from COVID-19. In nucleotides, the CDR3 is TGTGCCAGCAGATTAGCGGTAGGGGGTCAAGAGACCCAGTACTTC. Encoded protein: CASRLAVGGQETQYF.